A selection of T cell receptor beta chains follows, all from one sample in a study of cytomegalovirus exposure and HLA in healthy donors. Profiled with immunoSEQ multiplex PCR; TCRdb holds only in-frame clones, not every one. The sample lists approximately 220,000 clones, about 83% occurring once. The sequenced sample consisted of PBMCs. All receptors derive from a man aged 35 to 55 in good health and CMV-seronegative. Both conserved end residues are part of each CDR3. A D gene is named only where the DNA matches it firmly. Only part of the rows carry a size: once, few, many, or a class if the clone is expanded.

>TRBJ1-2|-|TRBV27|12|TRBD1
CASTTGGSGYTF
TGTGCCAGCACGACAGGGGGTAGTGGCTACACCTTC
>TRBJ1-2|-|TRBV4-3|14|-
CASSQDSRVDGYTF
TGCGCCAGCAGCCAAGATTCGAGGGTGGATGGCTACACCTTC
>TRBJ2-1|-|TRBV7-9|11|-
CSDGDYNEQFF
TGTAGTGACGGAGATTACAATGAGCAGTTCTTC
>TRBJ1-5|-|TRBV27|13|TRBD1
CASRTTGVGPQHF
TGTGCCAGCAGGACTACAGGGGTAGGGCCCCAGCATTTT
>TRBJ2-7|-|TRBV29-1|15|-
CSVEGLSGLSYEQYF
TGCAGCGTTGAAGGCCTTAGCGGATTATCCTACGAGCAGTACTTC
>TRBJ1-1|few|TRBV4-1|17|-
CASSQLSPGQLNTEAFF
TGCGCCAGCAGCCAACTCTCCCCCGGACAGCTGAACACTGAAGCTTTCTTT
>TRBJ2-7|-|TRBV7-9|13|TRBD1
CAIQGAIIDEQYF
TGTGCCATCCAGGGGGCTATCATAGACGAGCAGTACTTC
>TRBJ1-2|-|TRBV5-1|14|TRBD1
CASRLTGDHYGYTF
TGCGCCAGCAGACTGACAGGGGACCACTATGGCTACACCTTC
>TRBJ1-2|-|TRBV2|13|TRBD1
CASSYGQGSGYTF
TGTGCCAGCAGTTACGGACAGGGTAGCGGCTACACCTTC
>TRBJ1-1|few|TRBV19|14|TRBD1
CATRDRAESTEAFF
TGTGCCACCAGGGACAGAGCCGAGAGCACTGAAGCTTTCTTT
>TRBJ2-2|-|TRBV28|15|TRBD1
CASSSTGVNTGELFF
TGTGCCAGCAGTTCGACAGGGGTGAACACCGGGGAGCTGTTTTTT